Each of the 23 T cell receptor beta chains below was sequenced from the same sample in a study of blood T cell repertoires in COVID-19. The data were produced by immunoSEQ multiplex PCR, yet TCRdb's version contains in-frame clones alone and is incomplete. Of approximately 150,000 clones in the sample, roughly 84% were seen once. Sequencing used peripheral blood. The receptor source for this set is a woman in her 50s in a cohort sampled during active or convalescent COVID-19.

The chain uses TRBV9 and TRBJ2-7; D is uncertain. This CDR3 spans 15 amino acids. CDR1 SGDLS and CDR2 YYNGEE come from the germline V gene. The ends were cut back, 0 bases at V and 4 bases at J, with 14 bases in the middle. CDR3 nucleotides: TGTGCCAGCAGCGTAGATGGAGCCCATACGTACGAGCAGTACTTC. As protein: CASSVDGAHTYEQYF.

The count of this clone is one. V and J are TRBV2 and TRBJ1-5, with D perhaps matching TRBD1 (5 bases). Germline CDR1 and CDR2: SNHLY and FYNNEI. The CDR3 length is 13 residues. V shed 4 bases and J shed 5 bases, with 9 bases lying between them. The CDR3 region is CASSGDLDQPQHF. CDR3 nucleotides: TGTGCCAGCAGTGGGGACTTAGATCAGCCCCAGCATTTT.

The rearrangement links TRBV11-1 to TRBJ1-1, with D perhaps TRBD1 (5 bases). Germline V lookup: CDR1 SGHAT, CDR2 FQDESV (reference sequence). Trimming stripped 5 bases from V and 2 bases from J, with 9 bases between. The CDR3 covers 13 residues. In DNA form, the CDR3 reads TGTGCCAGCAGCAACGACAGAAACACTGAAGCTTTCTTT. Translated, it gives CASSNDRNTEAFF.

V and J are TRBV6-6 and TRBJ1-5; no definite D call. The ends were cut back, 10 bases at V and 2 bases at J, with 12 bases in the middle. Germline V CDR1 and CDR2: MNHNY, SVGAGI (reference sequence). The CDR3 runs to 13 residues. CDR3 sequence (DNA): TGTGCCACCACGATCCGGGGCAATCAGCCCCAGCATTTT. It is translated as CATTIRGNQPQHF.

The CDR3 region has the DNA TGCGCCAGCAGTCAATCCCGGGGACAGTGGGACAGCGACATTAGCAATCAGCCCCAGCATTTT. Translating it yields CASSQSRGQWDSDISNQPQHF. The chain links TRBV23-1 to TRBJ1-5, with 7 bases matching TRBD1. TRBV23-1 is placed among ORFs of uncertain function. J lost 0 bases, V lost 0 bases, and 17 bases had no gene match. The CDR3 totals 21 residues.

The rearrangement links TRBV7-2 to TRBJ1-5; 7 nucleotides line up with TRBD1. The CDR3 has 18 amino acids. V gave up 5 bases and J gave up 2 bases; unmatched junction bases: 15. Per germline, CDR1 SGHTA and CDR2 FQGNSA. CDR3 residues: CASSKEPPGQRGNQPQHF. As DNA, the CDR3 is TGTGCCAGCAGCAAAGAACCCCCGGGACAGAGGGGCAATCAGCCCCAGCATTTT.

CDR3 in DNA: TGTGCCAGCAGGAGCTCAGGGGGCCGGGGTCGAGCTTTCTTT. It codes for CASRSSGGRGRAFF. The J gene is TRBJ1-1, the V gene TRBV2; 8 bases fit TRBD1. The CDR3 totals 14 residues. V was pared by 6 bases and J by 10 bases, with 13 bases of the junction left unmatched. The germline CDR1 and CDR2 sequences are SNHLY and FYNNEI.

In this sample, this clone turned up once. The chain's CDR3 is CASSFRAGGNEKLFF. The DNA of the CDR3 is TGTGCCAGCAGCTTTAGGGCAGGGGGTAATGAAAAACTGTTTTTT. V is TRBV5-6 and J is TRBJ1-4; TRBD1 agrees at 7 bases. CDR1 and CDR2 from the germline V gene are SGHDT and YYEEEE. The CDR3 length is 15 residues. V was pared by 2 bases and J by 4 bases, with 5 bases of the junction left unmatched.

This rearrangement joins TRBV10-3 to TRBJ1-5, with 9 bases matching TRBD1. V gave up 10 bases and J gave up 1 base; unmatched junction bases: 5. The CDR3 is 14 amino acids. Per germline, CDR1 ENHRY and CDR2 SYGVKD. CDR3 DNA sequence: TGTGCCACCAAGGGGACAGGGAGCAATCAGCCCCAGCATTTT. This codes for CATKGTGSNQPQHF.

The chain combines TRBV4-3 with TRBJ1-1, with 12 bases identical to TRBD1. V lost 4 bases and J lost 8; bases outside the gene matches: 5. The CDR3 is made up of 14 amino acids. Germline CDR1 is LGHNA and CDR2 is YSLEER. The CDR3 region is CASSRDRGQSEAFF. In nucleotides, the CDR3 is TGCGCCAGCAGCCGGGACAGGGGGCAATCGGAAGCTTTCTTT.

The V call is TRBV7-9, the J call TRBJ1-1; D gene unclear. The CDR3 loop spans 12 amino acids. The V and J ends lost 5 bases and 4 bases respectively, with 8 bases between them. Germline CDR1 reads SEHNR; CDR2 reads FQNEAQ (reference sequence). The CDR3 is CASSGTGTEAFF. Here the CDR3 DNA reads TGTGCCAGCAGCGGAACGGGCACTGAAGCTTTCTTT.

The rearrangement links TRBV11-1 to TRBJ1-5; D call uncertain. The CDR3 loop spans 13 amino acids. Germline loops: CDR1 SGHAT, CDR2 FQDESV (reference sequence). V shed 1 base and J shed 4 bases, with 5 bases lying between them. Written as DNA, the CDR3 is TGTGCCAGCAGCTTAGAGAGAAATCAGCCCCAGCATTTT. As protein: CASSLERNQPQHF.

This clone was seen only a few times. V gene TRBV15 combines with J gene TRBJ2-7; 8 bases fit TRBD1. Germline V gene lookup returns CDR1 LNHNV and CDR2 YYDKDF (reference sequence). The CDR3 extends over 14 amino acids. V lost 5 bases to trimming and J lost 7 bases; unmatched junction nucleotides: 10. CDR3 in amino acids: CATSPRTGRREQYF. CDR3 DNA sequence: TGTGCCACCAGCCCCCGGACAGGGCGGAGGGAGCAGTACTTC.

Here the CDR3 reads CASSLDLGGELFF. In DNA, the CDR3 is TGTGCCAGCAGCTTAGATCTAGGCGGGGAGCTGTTTTTT. The chain uses TRBV7-8 and TRBJ2-2, with unresolved D. The ends were cut back, 1 base at V and 7 bases at J, with 7 bases in the middle. This CDR3 has 13 amino acids. Germline V gives CDR1 SGHVS, CDR2 FQNEAQ.

In the case of this clone: The same CDR3 also results from other DNA sequences found in this sample. DNA of the CDR3: TGTGCCAGCAGCTTAGCCCCGGGGGTAGCCTACGAGCAGTACTTC. Translating gives CASSLAPGVAYEQYF. The chain carries TRBV7-6 and TRBJ2-7; perhaps TRBD2 as D (6 bases). V dropped 0 bases and J dropped 2 bases, with 11 bases sitting between them. The germline V gene encodes CDR1 SGHVS and CDR2 FNYEAQ. The CDR3 loop spans 15 amino acids.

This clone came up once. V usage is TRBV6-2 or TRBV6-3 and J usage is TRBJ1-6, with D possibly TRBD1 on 5 matching bases. The CDR3 contains 15 residues. The germline gives CDR1 MNHEY, CDR2 SVGEGT. V lost 4 bases to trimming and J lost 7 bases, with 14 bases between them. The CDR3 DNA sequence: TGTGCCAGCAGTTTGTTACAGGAGTTAAATTCACCCCTCCACTTT. This translates into CASSLLQELNSPLHF.

CDR3 protein: CASSLAGGHTYEQYF. CDR3 bases: TGTGCCAGCAGCTTGGCAGGGGGTCATACCTACGAGCAGTACTTC. V gene TRBV5-6 combines with J gene TRBJ2-7; 7 bases fit TRBD1. This CDR3 comprises 15 residues. V was pared by 0 bases and J by 2 bases, with 5 bases of the junction left unmatched. Germline V gene lookup returns CDR1 SGHDT and CDR2 YYEEEE.

The CDR3 bases are TGTGCCAGCAGCTTTCTCCAGGTACCGATGAACACTGAAGCTTTCTTT. Its translation: CASSFLQVPMNTEAFF. The V gene is TRBV7-8, the J gene TRBJ1-1, with unresolved D. The CDR3 extends over 16 amino acids. Trimming shortened V by 3 bases and J by 0 bases, and 14 bases separated the two germline ends. Germline V gene sequence: CDR1 SGHVS, CDR2 FQNEAQ.

V and J are TRBV5-5 and TRBJ2-1; 7 nucleotides line up with TRBD1. This CDR3 region has 15 residues. The ends lost 3 bases at V and 2 bases at J; junction bases unmatched: 5. Germline V gives CDR1 SGHKS, CDR2 YYEKEE (reference sequence). This CDR3 is CASSSKTGPYNEQFF. CDR3 DNA: TGTGCCAGCAGCTCGAAGACAGGGCCCTACAATGAGCAGTTCTTC.

This chain connects TRBV20-1 to TRBJ2-7, with TRBD2 matching over 7 bases. J gave up 0 bases and V 3 bases, and 11 bases lay outside the gene matches. In germline, CDR1 is DFQATT, CDR2 SNEGSKA (reference sequence). The CDR3 sequence is 16 residues long. The CDR3 is CSASGLERGISYEQYF. The CDR3 nucleotides read TGCAGTGCTAGTGGCCTAGAGCGGGGTATCTCCTACGAGCAGTACTTC.

This clone was seen a few times. The genes are TRBV5-1 and TRBJ1-2, with TRBD1 matching 7 bases. Germline V gene sequence: CDR1 SGHRS, CDR2 YFSETQ. V was clipped by 0 bases and J by 7 bases; unmatched bases: 9. This CDR3 is 15 amino acids long. The CDR3 reads CASSLEGRGVSGYTF. In nucleotides, the CDR3 is TGCGCCAGCAGCTTGGAGGGCAGGGGGGTCAGTGGCTACACCTTC.

The genes are TRBV5-5 and TRBJ1-6; TRBD1 matches 10 bases. Germline V gene sequence: CDR1 SGHKS, CDR2 YYEKEE (reference sequence). J lost 9 bases, V lost 2 bases, and 11 bases had no gene match. The CDR3 totals 17 residues. CDR3 protein: CASSFNPSGTGASPLHF. The CDR3 bases are TGTGCCAGCAGCTTCAATCCGTCCGGGACAGGGGCTTCACCCCTCCACTTT.

This CDR3 reads CASSDSWDRGDTEAFF. The DNA of the CDR3 is TGTGCCAGCAGTGACTCGTGGGACAGGGGTGACACTGAAGCTTTCTTT. This chain links TRBV6-4 with TRBJ1-1; 10 nucleotides line up with TRBD1. V trimming: 0 bases; J trimming: 3 bases; junction bases outside the gene matches: 4. Per the germline V gene, CDR1 is MRHNA and CDR2 is SNTAGT. The CDR3 is 16 amino acids.